One and the same sample provided the 17 T cell receptor beta chains below, sequenced in a study of shared clonotypes between healthy human individuals. Profiled with immunoSEQ multiplex PCR; TCRdb holds only in-frame clones, not every one. The sample lists hundreds of thousands of clones; about nine tenths were seen once. Sequencing was done on a sample of memory CD8+ T cells sorted from blood. Subset described: CD45RO+ cells pooled with CCR7-negative TemRA cells. The receptors derive from a man aged 18 to 30 in good health.

The chain links TRBV19 to TRBJ2-1, with TRBD1 matching over 9 bases. Looked up from germline, CDR1 is LNHDA and CDR2 is SQIVND (reference sequence). CDR3 length equals 15 residues. V gave up 3 bases and J gave up 9 bases; unmatched junction bases: 9. The CDR3, as DNA: TGTGCCAGTAGTATGACAGGGGGTAATATGGCTGAGCAGTTCTTC. The encoded protein is CASSMTGGNMAEQFF.

In DNA form, the CDR3 reads TGTGCCAGCAGCTTAGTACCAACAGGGGGCGGCGAGCAGTACTTC. The encoded protein is CASSLVPTGGGEQYF. The rearrangement uses TRBV7-6 and TRBJ2-7, with 9 bases matching TRBD1. There are 15 residues in the CDR3. Germline assignment: CDR1 SGHVS and CDR2 FNYEAQ. V lost 1 base and J lost 6; bases outside the gene matches: 7.

This clone was observed many times. J is TRBJ2-1 and V is TRBV19; 7 bases map to TRBD2. This CDR3 has 17 residues. Germline V gene sequence: CDR1 LNHDA, CDR2 SQIVND (reference sequence). The J segment lost 0 bases and the V segment lost 0 bases, leaving 5 bases of the junction unmatched. CDR3 nucleotides: TGTGCCAGTAGTATAGATTTAGCTAGCGGCTCCTACAATGAGCAGTTCTTC. Residues: CASSIDLASGSYNEQFF. The whole variable domain, remainder taken from reference TRBV19 and TRBJ2-1, is DGGITQSPKYLFRKEGQNVTLSCEQNLNHDAMYWYRQDPGQGLRLIYYSQIVNDFQKGDIAEGYSVSREKKESFPLTVTSAQKNPTAFYLCASSIDLASGSYNEQFFGPGTRLTVL.

The rearrangement uses TRBV30 and TRBJ2-7, with D perhaps TRBD1 (6 bases). The CDR3 loop spans 14 amino acids. Germline CDR1 is GTSNPN and CDR2 is SVGIG (reference sequence). The V end was cut by 4 bases, the J end by 4 bases, with 17 bases between. The CDR3 loop reads CAWNPGTNSYEQYF. The CDR3 DNA sequence: TGTGCCTGGAACCCAGGGACAAATTCATACGAGCAGTACTTC.

The genes are TRBV19 and TRBJ2-7; D is unclear. Trimming took 7 bases from V and 1 from J, leaving 11 bases between them. This CDR3 is 13 amino acids long. CDR1 LNHDA and CDR2 SQIVND come from the germline V gene (reference sequence). CDR3 residues: CASKGQQSYEQYF. The DNA for the CDR3 is TGTGCCAGTAAAGGCCAACAGTCCTACGAGCAGTACTTC.

Only one count was recorded for this clone. The rearrangement joins TRBV6-6 to TRBJ2-7, with 9 bases identical to TRBD1. V shed 6 bases and J 3 bases; nucleotides not matched to a gene: 9. This CDR3 contains 15 residues. The germline V gene encodes CDR1 MNHNY and CDR2 SVGAGI (reference sequence). This CDR3 reads CASRSADRGYYEQYF. CDR3 coding DNA: TGTGCCAGCAGATCTGCGGACAGGGGATACTACGAGCAGTACTTC.

The chain recombines TRBV12-5 with TRBJ2-3; 8 positions match TRBD2. The germline gives CDR1 LGHNT, CDR2 FRNRAP. V gave up 11 bases and J gave up 2 bases; unmatched junction bases: 6. This CDR3 has 13 amino acids. The CDR3 is CAGSGGPTDTQYF. CDR3 nucleotide sequence: TGTGCTGGGAGCGGGGGCCCCACAGATACGCAGTATTTT.

V is TRBV10-3 and J is TRBJ2-7; D is perhaps TRBD2 (5 bases). Germline V lookup: CDR1 ENHRY, CDR2 SYGVKD. V lost 4 bases, J lost 3 bases, and 16 bases lay in between. The CDR3 is 15 residues long. CDR3 region: CAISGPKGGFYEQYF. The DNA for the CDR3 is TGTGCCATCAGTGGGCCCAAGGGCGGGTTCTACGAGCAGTACTTC.

This clone was seen only once. This sequence joins TRBV6-1 and TRBJ1-1, with a possible D match to TRBD1 (5 bases). Germline CDR1 and CDR2: MNHNS and SASEGT. The CDR3 length is 15 residues. The V end lost 4 bases, the J end lost 1 base, and 13 bases lay between the germline ends. CDR3 nucleotide sequence: TGTGCCAGCAGTGGGGGACGGGCACAGAACACTGAAGCTTTCTTT. It specifies CASSGGRAQNTEAFF.

The gene calls are TRBV5-6 and TRBJ2-5, with TRBD1 as a possible D gene (5 bases). V lost 1 base and J lost 2, with 9 bases in between. Germline CDR1 is SGHDT and CDR2 is YYEEEE. The CDR3 consists of 14 residues. This chain's CDR3 is CASSLLAGQETQYF. The CDR3 nucleotides read TGTGCCAGCAGCTTGTTGGCAGGGCAAGAGACCCAGTACTTC. Complete variable domain (other parts from reference TRBV5-6 and TRBJ2-5): DAGVTQSPTHLIKTRGQQVTLRCSPKSGHDTVSWYQQALGQGPQFIFQYYEEEERQRGNFPDRFSGHQFPNYSSELNVNALLLGDSALYLCASSLLAGQETQYFGPGTRLLVL.

The V gene is TRBV7-9, the J gene TRBJ2-2, with TRBD2 identical over 12 bases. The trim removed 4 bases at V and 4 bases at J, leaving 4 bases unmatched. This CDR3 spans 16 amino acids. Germline CDR1 is SEHNR and CDR2 is FQNEAQ (reference sequence). CDR3 in amino acids: CASSSRLAGVTGELFF. The DNA of the CDR3 is TGTGCCAGCAGCTCCAGACTAGCGGGGGTCACCGGGGAGCTGTTTTTT.

The chain links TRBV10-3 to TRBJ2-7; 9 bases line up with TRBD1. J lost 6 bases, V lost 4 bases, and 16 bases had no gene match. The CDR3 is made up of 17 amino acids. Germline CDR1 ENHRY, CDR2 SYGVKD. The CDR3 coding sequence is TGTGCCATCAGTGGGGTGGACTGGGGACAGGGTACCGGCGAGCAGTACTTC. The encoded protein is CAISGVDWGQGTGEQYF.

V gene TRBV28 combines with J gene TRBJ2-2; D uncertain. The V end lost 2 bases, the J end lost 3 bases, and 16 bases lay between the germline ends. Per germline, CDR1 MDHEN and CDR2 SYDVKM. This CDR3 is 17 amino acids long. DNA for the CDR3: TGTGCCAGCAGTTTAGATCCGGCAGGAGTGGACACCGGGGAGCTGTTTTTT. Translation: CASSLDPAGVDTGELFF.

The gene calls are TRBV5-1 and TRBJ1-5; 7 bases are a match to TRBD1. Losses at the gene ends were 2 bases for V and 0 bases for J; bases not matched to a gene: 14. CDR1 is SGHRS and CDR2 is YFSETQ in the germline V gene. There are 19 residues in the CDR3. The CDR3: CASSFDRVRSPFSNQPQHF. The CDR3 nucleotides read TGCGCCAGCAGCTTCGACAGGGTAAGGTCCCCCTTTAGCAATCAGCCCCAGCATTTT. The full variable domain, rest sourced from reference TRBV5-1 and TRBJ1-5, is KAGVTQTPRYLIKTRGQQVTLSCSPISGHRSVSWYQQTPGQGLQFLFEYFSETQRNKGNFPGRFSGRQFSNSRSEMNVSTLELGDSALYLCASSFDRVRSPFSNQPQHFGDGTRLSIL.

The rearrangement uses TRBV11-2 and TRBJ2-1; 7 nucleotides agree with TRBD2. V shed 3 bases, J shed 0 bases, and the junction held 5 bases outside the gene matches. In germline, CDR1 is SGHAT, CDR2 FQNNGV. The CDR3 is 16 residues long. The DNA of the CDR3 is TGTGCCAGCAGCTTTGGCGGGGGATTCTCCTACAATGAGCAGTTCTTC. It is translated as CASSFGGGFSYNEQFF. The full variable domain, its missing parts supplied by reference TRBV11-2 and TRBJ2-1, is EAGVAQSPRYKIIEKRQSVAFWCNPISGHATLYWYQQILGQGPKLLIQFQNNGVVDDSQLPKDRFSAERLKGVDSTLKIQPAKLEDSAVYLCASSFGGGFSYNEQFFGPGTRLTVL.

CDR3 sequence: CASSPDNKDEKLFF. The CDR3 bases are TGTGCCAGCAGTCCCGACAACAAGGATGAAAAACTGTTTTTT. V usage is TRBV6-7 and J usage is TRBJ1-4; D gene ambiguous. TRBV6-7 is given ORF status, its function remaining uncertain. The CDR3 consists of 14 residues. V was shortened by 5 bases and J by 6 bases, with 13 bases between the two germline ends.

This rearrangement joins TRBV27 to TRBJ1-5; a possible D gene is TRBD1 (5 bases). CDR3 length equals 14 residues. V lost 5 bases, J lost 3 bases, and 11 bases lay in between. Germline CDR1 MNHEY, CDR2 SMNVEV (reference sequence). For the CDR3, the DNA is TGTGCCAGCAGTCCCGGACATATCAATCAGCCCCAGCATTTT. Residues: CASSPGHINQPQHF.